This T cell receptor (beta chain) comes out of a study of cytomegalovirus exposure and HLA in healthy donors. Notes on the study in general: Associated with HLA alleles at 0.05 false discovery rate in a later analysis were about 17,000 TCR beta sequences. Cytomegalovirus association was listed for 164 TCR beta chains. In a later analysis, a missense DCLRE1C variant was linked to TCR beta V- and J-gene trimming. A cluster of highly shared sequence variants was likely a sequencing artifact.

Worth noting for this clone: Its specificity is unknown.

With 5 bases clipped from V and 2 bases from J, the junction kept 0 bases outside the gene matches. CDR1 and CDR2 (germline): SNHLY, FYNNEI. The CDR3 spans 13 residues. Use of 60 Vbeta and 13 Jbeta primers characterized the PCR. Profiled with immunoSEQ multiplex PCR; TCRdb holds only in-frame clones, not every one. The data hold roughly 200,000 clones, with roughly 80% observed a single time. The sequence came from a female donor in good health and CMV-seronegative. The rearrangement uses TRBV2 and TRBJ2-7, with 10 bases lining up with TRBD2. The sequencing input was PBMCs. CDR3 in DNA: TGTGCCAGCAGTAGCGGGAGGGCCTACGAGCAGTACTTC. This translates into CASSSGRAYEQYF.